Following are 15 T cell receptor beta chains from one sample sequenced in a study of cytomegalovirus exposure and HLA in healthy donors (dated by TCRdb to about 2017). The library came from the immunoSEQ multiplex PCR assay. For the multiplex PCR, a mixture combining 60 forward primers for TCR Vbeta segments and 13 reverse primers for TCR Jbeta segments was used. TCRdb holds this immuneACCESS table with in-frame rearrangements only. Some clones are missing; in checked studies, unresolved V genes explain under half, and the rest has no known cause. For this sample there are around 150,000 clones; approximately 80% appear just once. Over 2% of the sample comes from the top ten. The sequenced sample was PBMCs. Receptors originate from a man aged 25 to 40 in good health and CMV-seronegative.

This clone was detected only a few times. The genes are TRBV7-2 and TRBJ1-4; 8 bases fit TRBD1. Germline trimming cut 3 bases from V and 5 bases from J; bases unmatched to any gene: 2. CDR3 length: 14 residues. CDR1 is SGHTA, CDR2 FQGNSA, per germline. The CDR3 loop is CASSFGQGNEKLFF. The CDR3 DNA is TGTGCCAGCAGCTTCGGACAGGGAAATGAAAAACTGTTTTTT.

J is TRBJ2-5 and V is TRBV5-1, with 7 bases aligning to TRBD2. CDR1 and CDR2 from the germline V gene are SGHRS and YFSETQ. The CDR3 length is 15 residues. J lost 5 bases, V lost 5 bases, and 12 bases had no gene match. CDR3 loop: CASRGGAGVGETQYF. The CDR3, as DNA: TGCGCCAGCAGAGGCGGGGCGGGAGTGGGGGAGACCCAGTACTTC.

The chain is built from TRBV18 and TRBJ2-3; 10 nucleotides agree with TRBD1. Germline V gene sequence: CDR1 KGHSH, CDR2 LQKENI. The CDR3 length is 15 residues. The J segment lost 4 bases and the V segment lost 2 bases, leaving 3 bases of the junction unmatched. CDR3 in DNA: TGTGCCAGCTCACCAAGGGACAGGGGCTCAGATACGCAGTATTTT. Its translation is CASSPRDRGSDTQYF.

In DNA, the CDR3 is TGTGCCAGCAGTTCCGGGACAGCCATTTATCAGCCCCAGCATTTT. It specifies CASSSGTAIYQPQHF. V is TRBV28 and J is TRBJ1-5; TRBD1 agrees at 7 bases. The CDR3 loop spans 15 amino acids. CDR1 is MDHEN and CDR2 is SYDVKM in the germline V gene. With V trimmed by 4 bases and J by 5 bases, 8 bases remained unmatched. Drawing the rest from reference TRBV28 and TRBJ1-5, the complete variable domain is DVKVTQSSRYLVKRTGEKVFLECVQDMDHENMFWYRQDPGLGLRLIYFSYDVKMKEKGDIPEGYSVSREKKERFSLILESASTNQTSMYLCASSSGTAIYQPQHFGDGTRLSIL.

This sequence joins TRBV28 and TRBJ1-2, with 7 positions matching TRBD1. V trimming: 5 bases; J trimming: 4 bases; junction bases outside the gene matches: 10. Looked up from germline, CDR1 is MDHEN and CDR2 is SYDVKM. The CDR3 has 15 residues. CDR3 sequence: CASSTITGQPYGYTF. DNA of the CDR3: TGTGCCAGCAGTACTATAACGGGACAGCCCTATGGCTACACCTTC.

About this clone itself: One end of the junction varies from germline; a read error may be responsible. The V gene is TRBV7-2, the J gene TRBJ2-5; the match to TRBD2 covers 11 bases. The germline CDR1 and CDR2 sequences are SGHTA and FQGNSA. The CDR3 extends over 14 amino acids. DNA of the CDR3: TGTGCCAGCAGCCTAGCGGGAGGTGAAGAGACCCAGTACTTC. It yields the protein CASSLAGGEETQYF.

This CDR3 reads CASSPLGQGGSGTQYF. For the CDR3, the DNA is TGTGCCAGCTCACCACTGGGACAGGGAGGATCTGGCACGCAGTATTTT. J is TRBJ2-3 and V is TRBV18; TRBD1 matches 9 bases. This CDR3 has 16 amino acids. Germline V CDR1 and CDR2: KGHSH, LQKENI. The J segment lost 9 bases and the V segment lost 1 base, leaving 11 bases of the junction unmatched.

The CDR3 nucleotides are TGTGCCAGCAGTGACTCCGGGACTAGCGTTTACAATGAGCAGTTCTTC. Protein: CASSDSGTSVYNEQFF. V is TRBV6-4 and J is TRBJ2-1; 10 bases fit TRBD2. V shed 0 bases and J 4 bases; nucleotides not matched to a gene: 3. Germline values: CDR1 MRHNA, CDR2 SNTAGT. This CDR3 has 16 amino acids.

There are a few counts of this clone. V is TRBV5-1 and J is TRBJ1-2; the D is unclear. This CDR3 comprises 12 residues. Germline V CDR1 and CDR2: SGHRS, YFSETQ. V lost 0 bases, J lost 2 bases, and 2 bases lay in between. As DNA, the CDR3 is TGCGCCAGCAGCTTGGCAAACTATGGCTACACCTTC. Its protein product is CASSLANYGYTF.

The chain links TRBV18 to TRBJ2-2; possibly TRBD1 for D (6 bases). Looked up from germline, CDR1 is KGHSH and CDR2 is LQKENI. The CDR3 sequence is 14 residues long. With 1 base removed from V and 4 bases from J, the gap between germline ends came to 7 bases. CDR3 residues: CASSPRGPTGELFF. CDR3 sequence (DNA): TGTGCCAGCTCACCACGGGGGCCCACCGGGGAGCTGTTTTTT. Based on the CDR3 plus reference TRBV18 and TRBJ2-2, the full variable domain is NAGVMQNPRHLVRRRGQEARLRCSPMKGHSHVYWYRQLPEEGLKFMVYLQKENIIDESGMPKERFSAEFPKEGPSILRIQQVVRGDSAAYFCASSPRGPTGELFFGEGSRLTVL.

The chain links TRBV18 to TRBJ2-3; 7 nucleotides line up with TRBD1. V was pared by 5 bases and J by 5 bases, with 10 bases of the junction left unmatched. This CDR3 has 15 residues. Germline V gene lookup returns CDR1 KGHSH and CDR2 LQKENI. Here the CDR3 reads CASSARDRLGDTQYF. CDR3 in DNA: TGTGCCAGCTCAGCCCGGGACAGACTCGGAGATACGCAGTATTTT.

The gene calls are TRBV7-9 and TRBJ2-3, with TRBD2 as a possible D gene (7 bases). The V end was cut by 5 bases, the J end by 4 bases, with 13 bases between. The CDR3 spans 14 residues. Looked up from germline, CDR1 is SEHNR and CDR2 is FQNEAQ (reference sequence). In nucleotides, the CDR3 is TGTGCCAGCAGCCCAAGGGGGGGCGCAGATACGCAGTATTTT. It yields the protein CASSPRGGADTQYF.

V and J are TRBV5-4 and TRBJ1-6, with 8 bases aligning to TRBD1. The CDR3 has 15 residues. The V segment lost 4 bases and the J segment 7 bases; nucleotides outside the gene matches: 7. Germline V gene sequence: CDR1 SGHNT, CDR2 YYREEE (reference sequence). For the CDR3, the DNA is TGTGCCAGCAGCACAGGGGGGCTTTTAAATTCACCCCTCCACTTT. It specifies CASSTGGLLNSPLHF.

This rearrangement joins TRBV18 to TRBJ1-1, with no clear D. The germline gives CDR1 KGHSH, CDR2 LQKENI. V lost 1 base to trimming and J lost 1 base, with 10 bases between them. The CDR3 runs to 15 residues. CDR3 sequence (DNA): TGTGCCAGCTCACCACAGGCTGGGAGGAACACTGAAGCTTTCTTT. It translates to CASSPQAGRNTEAFF. The full variable domain, completed using reference TRBV18 and TRBJ1-1, is NAGVMQNPRHLVRRRGQEARLRCSPMKGHSHVYWYRQLPEEGLKFMVYLQKENIIDESGMPKERFSAEFPKEGPSILRIQQVVRGDSAAYFCASSPQAGRNTEAFFGQGTRLTVV.

The chain carries TRBV7-9 and TRBJ2-7; no definite D call. CDR1 is SEHNR, CDR2 FQNEAQ, per germline (reference sequence). The CDR3 runs 12 residues. The V and J ends lost 8 bases and 5 bases respectively, with 13 bases between them. The CDR3 is CASGQALHEQYF. CDR3 bases: TGTGCCAGCGGCCAGGCGCTGCACGAGCAGTACTTC.